These T cell receptor beta chains were read from a single sample in a study of lymphopenia after photon versus proton radiotherapy. Assay used: immunoSEQ multiplex PCR; TCRdb lists only in-frame clones, some missing. The table lists 40,000 or so clones, roughly 87% of them singletons. The starting material was peripheral blood, obtained from a patient treated with photon-based radiotherapy. The receptors were gathered from a man aged 40-50 years with gastric cancer. Each CDR3 is given with its conserved first and last residue. Each record gives: clone size, J gene, D gene, V gene, CDR3 protein, CDR3 DNA. The D gene is left open where the match is weak. Some rows mark clone size as missing; the rest say once, few, many or name a class of expanded clone.

clone size: NA
J gene: TRBJ2-6
D gene: NA
V gene: TRBV30
CDR3 protein: CAWSQWGTGANVLTF
CDR3 DNA: TGTGCCTGGTCCCAGTGGGGGACCGGGGCCAACGTCCTGACTTTC

clone size: NA
J gene: TRBJ2-7
D gene: TRBD1
V gene: TRBV5-1
CDR3 protein: CASSSTGAYEQYF
CDR3 DNA: TGCGCCAGCAGCTCGACAGGGGCGTACGAGCAGTACTTC

clone size: NA
J gene: TRBJ2-2
D gene: NA
V gene: TRBV19
CDR3 protein: CASSIASNGELFF
CDR3 DNA: TGTGCCAGTAGTATAGCCTCAAACGGGGAGCTGTTTTTT

clone size: NA
J gene: TRBJ2-3
D gene: NA
V gene: TRBV9
CDR3 protein: CASSVGADTQYF
CDR3 DNA: TGTGCCAGCAGCGTCGGGGCAGATACGCAGTATTTT

clone size: NA
J gene: TRBJ2-1
D gene: NA
V gene: TRBV5-1
CDR3 protein: CASSLMTSNEQFF
CDR3 DNA: TGCGCCAGCAGCTTGATGACTAGCAATGAGCAGTTCTTC

clone size: NA
J gene: TRBJ2-7
D gene: NA
V gene: TRBV4-1
CDR3 protein: CASSHPGAGEQYF
CDR3 DNA: TGCGCCAGCAGCCACCCAGGGGCCGGCGAGCAGTACTTC

clone size: once
J gene: TRBJ1-2
D gene: TRBD1
V gene: TRBV6-1
CDR3 protein: CASSEGGIGTAFYGYTF
CDR3 DNA: TGTGCCAGCAGTGAAGGGGGGATAGGGACAGCTTTCTATGGCTACACCTTC

clone size: NA
J gene: TRBJ2-3
D gene: NA
V gene: TRBV7-6
CDR3 protein: CASSLRGSGETDTQYF
CDR3 DNA: TGTGCCAGCAGCTTACGGGGCTCAGGGGAGACAGATACGCAGTATTTT

clone size: NA
J gene: TRBJ1-1
D gene: NA
V gene: TRBV5-6
CDR3 protein: CASSFGFEDTEAFF
CDR3 DNA: TGTGCCAGCAGCTTTGGGTTTGAGGACACTGAAGCTTTCTTT

clone size: NA
J gene: TRBJ2-7
D gene: NA
V gene: TRBV5-4
CDR3 protein: CASSHRDTSYEQYF
CDR3 DNA: TGTGCCAGCAGCCACCGGGACACCTCCTACGAGCAGTACTTC

clone size: NA
J gene: TRBJ1-6
D gene: NA
V gene: TRBV4-3
CDR3 protein: CASSQDSLYNSPLHF
CDR3 DNA: TGCGCCAGCAGCCAAGATTCCCTATATAATTCACCCCTCCACTTT

clone size: NA
J gene: TRBJ2-3
D gene: NA
V gene: TRBV6-5
CDR3 protein: CASRLRGLNTQYF
CDR3 DNA: TGTGCCAGCAGGCTCCGGGGGCTAAATACGCAGTATTTT

clone size: NA
J gene: TRBJ2-5
D gene: NA
V gene: TRBV18
CDR3 protein: CASSPGLGQGQETQYF
CDR3 DNA: TGTGCCAGCTCACCAGGCCTTGGGCAGGGGCAAGAGACCCAGTACTTC

clone size: NA
J gene: TRBJ1-5
D gene: NA
V gene: TRBV2
CDR3 protein: CASSDSRGFGQPQHF
CDR3 DNA: TGTGCCAGCAGTGACTCGAGGGGGTTTGGGCAGCCCCAGCATTTT

clone size: NA
J gene: TRBJ1-6
D gene: NA
V gene: TRBV5-8
CDR3 protein: CASSLAAKYNSPLHF
CDR3 DNA: TGTGCCAGCAGCTTGGCGGCAAAATATAATTCACCCCTCCACTTT

clone size: NA
J gene: TRBJ1-2
D gene: TRBD1
V gene: TRBV19
CDR3 protein: CASSTGQGAGSYGYTF
CDR3 DNA: TGTGCCAGTAGTACCGGACAGGGGGCAGGAAGCTATGGCTACACCTTC

clone size: NA
J gene: TRBJ2-4
D gene: NA
V gene: TRBV25-1
CDR3 protein: CASSGGGPRVNIQYF
CDR3 DNA: TGTGCCAGCAGTGGCGGCGGCCCCCGAGTAAACATTCAGTACTTC

clone size: NA
J gene: TRBJ2-7
D gene: NA
V gene: TRBV10-3
CDR3 protein: CAISDLVGSGYEQYF
CDR3 DNA: TGTGCCATCAGTGACCTAGTGGGGTCGGGGTACGAGCAGTACTTC

clone size: NA
J gene: TRBJ2-1
D gene: TRBD2
V gene: TRBV7-2
CDR3 protein: CASGGRDNEQFF
CDR3 DNA: TGTGCGAGCGGGGGGCGCGACAATGAGCAGTTCTTC

clone size: NA
J gene: TRBJ1-1
D gene: NA
V gene: TRBV18
CDR3 protein: CASSTTVGATEAFF
CDR3 DNA: TGTGCCAGCTCGACCACCGTCGGGGCCACTGAAGCTTTCTTT

clone size: NA
J gene: TRBJ2-5
D gene: NA
V gene: TRBV11-1
CDR3 protein: CASSLGREETQYF
CDR3 DNA: TGTGCCAGCAGCTTAGGCAGAGAAGAGACCCAGTACTTC

clone size: NA
J gene: TRBJ1-3
D gene: NA
V gene: TRBV7-9
CDR3 protein: CASSPNSSGNTIYF
CDR3 DNA: TGTGCCAGCAGCCCAAACAGCTCTGGAAACACCATATATTTT

clone size: NA
J gene: TRBJ2-7
D gene: NA
V gene: TRBV6-5
CDR3 protein: CASNSLGGPYEQYF
CDR3 DNA: TGTGCCAGCAATTCATTGGGGGGCCCCTACGAGCAGTACTTC

clone size: NA
J gene: TRBJ2-3
D gene: NA
V gene: TRBV2
CDR3 protein: CASRTDTTDTQYF
CDR3 DNA: TGTGCCAGCCGTACGGACACCACAGATACGCAGTATTTT

clone size: NA
J gene: TRBJ1-2
D gene: NA
V gene: TRBV2
CDR3 protein: CACGDGGPNYGYTF
CDR3 DNA: TGTGCCTGCGGTGATGGGGGACCTAACTATGGCTACACCTTC

clone size: NA
J gene: TRBJ1-6
D gene: TRBD1
V gene: TRBV5-4
CDR3 protein: CASSLDTGGLSPLHF
CDR3 DNA: TGTGCCAGCAGCTTGGATACAGGGGGCTTATCACCCCTCCACTTT

clone size: NA
J gene: TRBJ2-6
D gene: NA
V gene: TRBV5-1
CDR3 protein: CASSSAGLEANVLTF
CDR3 DNA: TGCGCCAGCAGCTCTGCAGGGCTCGAGGCCAACGTCCTGACTTTC

clone size: NA
J gene: TRBJ1-2
D gene: NA
V gene: TRBV18
CDR3 protein: CASSPPGRANYGYTF
CDR3 DNA: TGTGCCAGCTCACCTCCGGGCAGGGCTAACTATGGCTACACCTTC

clone size: NA
J gene: TRBJ1-2
D gene: NA
V gene: TRBV6-5
CDR3 protein: CASSVKGGGGYTF
CDR3 DNA: TGTGCCAGCAGCGTAAAGGGGGGTGGAGGCTACACCTTC

clone size: NA
J gene: TRBJ2-7
D gene: TRBD1
V gene: TRBV11-3
CDR3 protein: CASSPGQGSGVYEQYF
CDR3 DNA: TGTGCCAGCAGCCCCGGACAGGGAAGTGGAGTCTACGAGCAGTACTTC

clone size: NA
J gene: TRBJ1-3
D gene: NA
V gene: TRBV4-3
CDR3 protein: CASSQDRGSGNTIYF
CDR3 DNA: TGCGCCAGCAGCCAAGATCGAGGTTCTGGAAACACCATATATTTT

clone size: medium-sized
J gene: TRBJ1-5
D gene: NA
V gene: TRBV4-1
CDR3 protein: CASSQWNSREQPQHF
CDR3 DNA: TGCGCCAGCAGCCAATGGAACAGTAGGGAGCAGCCCCAGCATTTT

clone size: NA
J gene: TRBJ2-3
D gene: NA
V gene: TRBV5-1
CDR3 protein: CASSLALAGTDTQYF
CDR3 DNA: TGCGCCAGCAGCTTGGCACTGGCGGGGACTGATACGCAGTATTTT

clone size: NA
J gene: TRBJ1-5
D gene: NA
V gene: TRBV10-3
CDR3 protein: CAISADSNQPQHF
CDR3 DNA: TGTGCCATCAGTGCGGATAGCAATCAGCCCCAGCATTTT

clone size: once
J gene: TRBJ2-3
D gene: TRBD2
V gene: TRBV9
CDR3 protein: CASSVGQRGGRNTQYF
CDR3 DNA: TGTGCCAGCAGCGTAGGTCAGCGGGGGGGCCGGAATACGCAGTATTTT